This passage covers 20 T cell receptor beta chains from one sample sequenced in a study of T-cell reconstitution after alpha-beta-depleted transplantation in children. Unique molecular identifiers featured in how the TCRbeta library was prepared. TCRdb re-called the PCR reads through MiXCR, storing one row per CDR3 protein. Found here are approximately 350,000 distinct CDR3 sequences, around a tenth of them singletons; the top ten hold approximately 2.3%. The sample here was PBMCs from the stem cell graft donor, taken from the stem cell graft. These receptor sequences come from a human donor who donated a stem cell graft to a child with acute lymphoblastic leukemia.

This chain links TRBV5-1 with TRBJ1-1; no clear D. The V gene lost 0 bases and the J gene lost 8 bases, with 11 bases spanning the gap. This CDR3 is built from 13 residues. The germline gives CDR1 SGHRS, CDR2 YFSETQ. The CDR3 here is CASSLEEGSEAFF. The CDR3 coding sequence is TGCGCCAGCAGCTTGGAGGAGGGCTCCGAAGCTTTCTTT. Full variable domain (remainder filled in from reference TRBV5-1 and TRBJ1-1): KAGVTQTPRYLIKTRGQQVTLSCSPISGHRSVSWYQQTPGQGLQFLFEYFSETQRNKGNFPGRFSGRQFSNSRSEMNVSTLELGDSALYLCASSLEEGSEAFFGQGTRLTVV.

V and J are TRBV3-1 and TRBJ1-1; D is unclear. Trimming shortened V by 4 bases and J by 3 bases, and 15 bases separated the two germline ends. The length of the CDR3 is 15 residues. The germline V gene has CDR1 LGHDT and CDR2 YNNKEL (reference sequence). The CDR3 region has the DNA TGTGCCAGCAGCCGCGGGCTAATCCAGGACACTGAAGCTTTCTTT. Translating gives CASSRGLIQDTEAFF.

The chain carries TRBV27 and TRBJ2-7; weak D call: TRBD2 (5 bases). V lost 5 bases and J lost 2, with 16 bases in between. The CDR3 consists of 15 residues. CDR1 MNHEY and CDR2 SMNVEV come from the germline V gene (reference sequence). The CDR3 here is CASSPHLATPYEQYF. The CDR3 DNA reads TGTGCCAGCAGTCCCCACCTAGCTACCCCCTACGAGCAGTACTTC.

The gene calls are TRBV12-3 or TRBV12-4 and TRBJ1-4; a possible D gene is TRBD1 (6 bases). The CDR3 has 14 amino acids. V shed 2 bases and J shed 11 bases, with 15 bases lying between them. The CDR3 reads CASSLKRGEWKLFF. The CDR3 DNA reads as TGTGCCAGCAGTTTAAAGAGGGGGGAATGGAAACTGTTTTTT.

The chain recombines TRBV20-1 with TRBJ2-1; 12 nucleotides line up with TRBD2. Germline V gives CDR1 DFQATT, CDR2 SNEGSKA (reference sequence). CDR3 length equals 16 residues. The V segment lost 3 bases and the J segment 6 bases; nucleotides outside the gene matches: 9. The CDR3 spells CSASSSGRAAVNEQFF. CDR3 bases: TGCAGTGCTAGTTCTAGCGGGAGGGCCGCGGTCAATGAGCAGTTCTTC.

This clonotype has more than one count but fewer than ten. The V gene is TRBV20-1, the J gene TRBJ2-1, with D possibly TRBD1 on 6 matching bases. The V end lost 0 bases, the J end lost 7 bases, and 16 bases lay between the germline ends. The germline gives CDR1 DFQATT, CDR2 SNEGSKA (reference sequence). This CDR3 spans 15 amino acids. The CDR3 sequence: CSARDWGPSRNEQFF. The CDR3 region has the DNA TGCAGTGCTAGAGATTGGGGGCCCAGCAGGAATGAGCAGTTCTTC.

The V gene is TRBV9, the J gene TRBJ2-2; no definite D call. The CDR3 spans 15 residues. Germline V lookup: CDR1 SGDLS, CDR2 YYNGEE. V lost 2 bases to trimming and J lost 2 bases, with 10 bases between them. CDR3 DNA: TGTGCCAGCAGCGTCGAGGCGGAAAACACCGGGGAGCTGTTTTTT. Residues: CASSVEAENTGELFF.

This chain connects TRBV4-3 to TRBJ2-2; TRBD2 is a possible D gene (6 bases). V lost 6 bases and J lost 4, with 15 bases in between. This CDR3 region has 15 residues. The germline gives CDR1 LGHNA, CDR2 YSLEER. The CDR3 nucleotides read TGCGCCAGCAGGCGGGAACTACCGGGCACCGGGGAGCTGTTTTTT. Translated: CASRRELPGTGELFF.

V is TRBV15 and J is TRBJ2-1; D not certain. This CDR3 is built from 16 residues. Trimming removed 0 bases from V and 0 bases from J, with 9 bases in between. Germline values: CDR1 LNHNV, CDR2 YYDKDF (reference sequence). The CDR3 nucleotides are TGTGCCACCAGCAGAGATCGAATGAGCTCCTACAATGAGCAGTTCTTC. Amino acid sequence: CATSRDRMSSYNEQFF.

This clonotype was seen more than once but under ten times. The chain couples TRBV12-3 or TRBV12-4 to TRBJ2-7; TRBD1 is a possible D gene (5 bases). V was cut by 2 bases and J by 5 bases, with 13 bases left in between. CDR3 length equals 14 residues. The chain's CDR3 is CASSLWQGIHEQYF. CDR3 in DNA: TGTGCCAGCAGTTTATGGCAGGGTATCCACGAGCAGTACTTC.

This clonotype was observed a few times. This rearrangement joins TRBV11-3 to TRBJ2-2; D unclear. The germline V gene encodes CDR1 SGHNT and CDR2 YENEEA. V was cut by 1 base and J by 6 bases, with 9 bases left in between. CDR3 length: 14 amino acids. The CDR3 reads CASSLASRSGELFF. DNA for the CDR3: TGTGCCAGCAGCTTAGCAAGTCGGTCCGGGGAGCTGTTTTTT. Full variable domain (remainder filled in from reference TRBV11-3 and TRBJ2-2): EAGVVQSPRYKIIEKKQPVAFWCNPISGHNTLYWYLQNLGQGPELLIRYENEEAVDDSQLPKDRFSAERLKGVDSTLKIQPAELGDSAVYLCASSLASRSGELFFGEGSRLTVL.

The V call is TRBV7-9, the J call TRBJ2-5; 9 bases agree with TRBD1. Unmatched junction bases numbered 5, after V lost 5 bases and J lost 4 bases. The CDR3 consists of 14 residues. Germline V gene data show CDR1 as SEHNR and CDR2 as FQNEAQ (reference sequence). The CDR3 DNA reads TGTGCCAGCAGCCCAGGGACAGGGTTAGAGACCCAGTACTTC. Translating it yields CASSPGTGLETQYF.

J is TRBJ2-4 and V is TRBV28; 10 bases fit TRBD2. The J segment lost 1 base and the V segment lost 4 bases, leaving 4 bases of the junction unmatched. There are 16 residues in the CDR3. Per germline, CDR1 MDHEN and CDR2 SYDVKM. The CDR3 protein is CASSSGLAVAKNIQYF. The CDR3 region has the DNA TGTGCCAGCAGTTCAGGACTAGCGGTTGCCAAAAACATTCAGTACTTC.

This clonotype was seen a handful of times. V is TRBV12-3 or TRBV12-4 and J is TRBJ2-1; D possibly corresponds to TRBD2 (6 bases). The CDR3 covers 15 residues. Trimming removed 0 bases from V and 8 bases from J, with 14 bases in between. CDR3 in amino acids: CASSLALVGGHEQFF. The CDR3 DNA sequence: TGTGCCAGCAGTTTAGCGCTAGTCGGGGGTCATGAGCAGTTCTTC.

CDR3 sequence (DNA): TGTGCCAGCAGCCTCCGCAGCGGGAGGGCCGTACACGAGCAGTACTTC. As protein: CASSLRSGRAVHEQYF. The chain uses TRBV7-2 and TRBJ2-7; 10 bases map to TRBD2. Germline V CDR1 and CDR2: SGHTA, FQGNSA. This CDR3 spans 16 amino acids. Trimming cost V 5 bases and J 5 bases; bases outside gene matches: 12.

CDR3 in amino acids: CASTPSAAGQGFPDTQYF. DNA for the CDR3: TGTGCCAGCACTCCCTCCGCGGCGGGACAGGGGTTTCCAGATACGCAGTATTTT. The chain links TRBV27 to TRBJ2-3; TRBD1 aligns across 10 bases. The junction had 17 bases not matched to a gene; V was cut back by 7 bases and J by 4 bases. Germline V gene data show CDR1 as MNHEY and CDR2 as SMNVEV (reference sequence). The CDR3 has 18 amino acids.

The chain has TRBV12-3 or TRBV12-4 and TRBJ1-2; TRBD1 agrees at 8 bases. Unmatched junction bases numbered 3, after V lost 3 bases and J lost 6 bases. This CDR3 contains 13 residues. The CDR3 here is CASSFDRGNGYTF. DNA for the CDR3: TGTGCCAGCAGTTTCGACAGGGGAAATGGCTACACCTTC.

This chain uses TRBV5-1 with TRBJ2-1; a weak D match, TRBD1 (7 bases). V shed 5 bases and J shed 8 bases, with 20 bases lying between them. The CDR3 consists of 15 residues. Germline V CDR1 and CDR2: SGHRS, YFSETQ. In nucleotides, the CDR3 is TGCGCCAGCAGAGAGGAGGGGGCGGAATGGGATGAGCAGTTCTTC. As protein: CASREEGAEWDEQFF.

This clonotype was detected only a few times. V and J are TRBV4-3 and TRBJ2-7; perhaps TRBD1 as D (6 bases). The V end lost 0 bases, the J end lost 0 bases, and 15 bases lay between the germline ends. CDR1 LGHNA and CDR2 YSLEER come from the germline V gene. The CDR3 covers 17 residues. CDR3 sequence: CASSQDPPSDSSYEQYF. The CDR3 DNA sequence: TGCGCCAGCAGCCAAGATCCCCCTTCGGACAGCTCCTACGAGCAGTACTTC.

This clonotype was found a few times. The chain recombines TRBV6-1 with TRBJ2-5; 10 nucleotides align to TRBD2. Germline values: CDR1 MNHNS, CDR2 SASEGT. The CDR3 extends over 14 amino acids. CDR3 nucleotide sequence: TGTGTGACGCAGATTAGCGGGGGGCAAGAGACCCAGTACTTC. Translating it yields CVTQISGGQETQYF.